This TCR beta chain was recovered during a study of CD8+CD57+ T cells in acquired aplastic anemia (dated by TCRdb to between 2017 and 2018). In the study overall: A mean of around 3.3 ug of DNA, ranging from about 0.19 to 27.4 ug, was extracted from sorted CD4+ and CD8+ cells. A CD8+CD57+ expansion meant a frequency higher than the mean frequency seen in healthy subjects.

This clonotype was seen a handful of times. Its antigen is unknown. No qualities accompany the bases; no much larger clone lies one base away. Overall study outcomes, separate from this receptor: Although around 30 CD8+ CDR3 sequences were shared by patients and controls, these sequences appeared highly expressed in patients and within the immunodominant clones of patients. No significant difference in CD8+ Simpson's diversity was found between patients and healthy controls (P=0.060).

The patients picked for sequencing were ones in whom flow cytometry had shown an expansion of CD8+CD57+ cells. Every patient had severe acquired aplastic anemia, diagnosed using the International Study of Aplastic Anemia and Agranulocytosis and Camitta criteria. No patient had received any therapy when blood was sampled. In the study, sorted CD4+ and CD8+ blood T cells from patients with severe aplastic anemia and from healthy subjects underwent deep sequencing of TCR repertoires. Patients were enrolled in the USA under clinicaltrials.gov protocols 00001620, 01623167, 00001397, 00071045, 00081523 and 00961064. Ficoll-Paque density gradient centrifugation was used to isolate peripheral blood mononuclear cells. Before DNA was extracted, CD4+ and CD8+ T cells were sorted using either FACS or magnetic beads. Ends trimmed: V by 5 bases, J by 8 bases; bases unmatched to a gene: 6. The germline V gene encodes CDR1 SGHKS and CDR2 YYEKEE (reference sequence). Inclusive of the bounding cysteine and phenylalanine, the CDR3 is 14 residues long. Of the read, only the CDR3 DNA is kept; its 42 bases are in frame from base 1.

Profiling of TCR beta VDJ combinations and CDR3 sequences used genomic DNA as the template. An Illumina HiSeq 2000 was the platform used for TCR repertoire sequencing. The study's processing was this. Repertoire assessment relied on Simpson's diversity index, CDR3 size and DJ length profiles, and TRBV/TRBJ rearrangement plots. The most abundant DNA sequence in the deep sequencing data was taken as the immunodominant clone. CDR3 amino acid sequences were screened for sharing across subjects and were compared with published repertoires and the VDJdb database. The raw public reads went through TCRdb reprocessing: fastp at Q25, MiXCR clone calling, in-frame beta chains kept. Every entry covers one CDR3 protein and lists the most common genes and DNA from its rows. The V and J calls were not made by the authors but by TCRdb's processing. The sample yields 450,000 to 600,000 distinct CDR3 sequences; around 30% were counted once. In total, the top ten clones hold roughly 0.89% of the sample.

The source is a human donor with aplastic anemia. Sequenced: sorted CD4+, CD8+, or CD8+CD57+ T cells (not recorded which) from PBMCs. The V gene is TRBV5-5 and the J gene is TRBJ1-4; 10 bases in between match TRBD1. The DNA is TGTGCCAGCAGTTCCGGGACAGGGGTGGAAAAACTGTTTTTT. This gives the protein CASSSGTGVEKLFF.